The rows below give T cell receptor beta chains drawn from one sample of a study of blood T cell repertoires in COVID-19. Sequencing was performed with immunoSEQ multiplex PCR; in TCRdb, only in-frame clones are kept and a portion is missing. Among tens of thousands of clones listed, 87% were seen once. The specimen sequenced was peripheral blood. The receptor set was obtained from a woman aged 60-70 years with COVID-19, enrolled during active disease. Both conserved end residues are part of each CDR3. The D gene is left open where the match is weak. Where a row states a size, it is once, few, many or the class of an expanded clone; other rows omit it.

cdr3_aa cdr3_nt clone_size v_call cdr3_length d_call j_call
CASSGHAGGTSTEAFF TGCGCCAGCAGCGGACACGCGGGGGGGACATCCACTGAAGCTTTCTTT - TRBV5-1 16 - TRBJ1-1
CSASLRGLTGVTQYF TGCAGTGCTAGTCTACGAGGGCTAACAGGGGTGACCCAGTACTTC - TRBV20-1 15 TRBD1 TRBJ2-5
CASSSETTTRSYEQYF TGTGCCAGCAGCTCGGAAACAACGACACGCTCCTACGAGCAGTACTTC - TRBV11-2 16 - TRBJ2-7
CASSFRRGTGSGELFF TGTGCCAGCAGTTTTCGGCGGGGGACAGGGTCCGGGGAGCTGTTTTTT - TRBV27 16 TRBD1 TRBJ2-2
CASQLTGVYNEQFF TGTGCCAGCCAATTGACAGGAGTCTACAATGAGCAGTTCTTC - TRBV6-5 14 - TRBJ2-1
CASSPGLAGYEQYF TGTGCCAGCAGCCCGGGACTAGCGGGATACGAGCAGTACTTC - TRBV5-6 14 TRBD2 TRBJ2-7
CASSQGAFDYEQYF TGCGCCAGCAGCCAAGGCGCGTTCGACTACGAGCAGTACTTC medium-sized TRBV4-1 14 - TRBJ2-7
CASRTWGVNEKLFF TGTGCCAGCAGGACCTGGGGGGTGAATGAAAAACTGTTTTTT - TRBV28 14 - TRBJ1-4
CASSSFQAGMNTEAFF TGTGCCAGCTCATCCTTCCAGGCCGGCATGAACACTGAAGCTTTCTTT - TRBV18 16 - TRBJ1-1
CAWSTGQLGEKLFF TGTGCCTGGAGTACCGGACAACTTGGCGAAAAACTGTTTTTT few TRBV30 14 - TRBJ1-4
CASSIDPPPGGEQFF TGTGCCAGTAGTATAGACCCACCGCCCGGGGGTGAGCAGTTCTTC - TRBV19 15 - TRBJ2-1
CASSKWGLVTDTQYF TGTGCCAGCAGCAAGTGGGGACTAGTCACAGATACGCAGTATTTT - TRBV7-2 15 TRBD2 TRBJ2-3
CASSPPTTHYEQYF TGTGCCAGCTCACCTCCGACGACACACTACGAGCAGTACTTC once TRBV18 14 - TRBJ2-7
CAISGGQGGNEQFF TGTGCCATCAGTGGGGGGCAGGGCGGCAATGAGCAGTTCTTC - TRBV10-3 14 - TRBJ2-1
CAGRQGSGNTIYF TGTGCCGGACGCCAGGGTTCTGGAAACACCATATATTTT - TRBV30 13 - TRBJ1-3
CASSSPGKDYGYTF TGCGCCAGCAGCTCCCCAGGGAAGGACTATGGCTACACCTTC - TRBV5-1 14 - TRBJ1-2